Below, 2 T cell receptor beta chains from the same sample are listed, as sequenced in a study of blood T cell repertoires in COVID-19. This table comes from immunoSEQ multiplex PCR, and its TCRdb copy is limited to in-frame clones, with some not included. The sample has nearly 90,000 clones; 88% are singletons. Sequencing input: peripheral blood. These receptors all come from a man in his sixties with acute or convalescent COVID-19.

This chain connects TRBV2 to TRBJ1-1; 10 nucleotides match TRBD1. The junction had 7 bases not matched to a gene; V was cut back by 6 bases and J by 6 bases. Germline CDR1 and CDR2: SNHLY and FYNNEI. This CDR3 is built from 14 residues. The CDR3 sequence: CASRSRQGASEAFF. CDR3 nucleotides: TGTGCCAGCAGGAGCCGACAGGGGGCATCTGAAGCTTTCTTT.

This clone has a single count. V gene TRBV29-1 combines with J gene TRBJ2-7; TRBD1 agrees at 8 bases. Germline lookup yields CDR1 SQVTM and CDR2 ANQGSEA. Trimming took 1 base from V and 4 from J; bases not matched to a gene: 0. The CDR3 loop spans 12 amino acids. The chain's CDR3 is CSVEGTGYEQYF. CDR3 coding DNA: TGCAGCGTTGAAGGGACAGGGTACGAGCAGTACTTC.